The 29 T cell receptor beta chains in this list originate from one sample, sequenced in a study of cytomegalovirus exposure and HLA in healthy donors. The PCR had 60 Vbeta and 13 Jbeta primers. Libraries were prepared by immunoSEQ multiplex PCR; TCRdb keeps only in-frame clonotypes and omits some of them. The repertoire has 150,000 to 200,000 clones, roughly 70% of them found once; the top ten carry over 1.2%. Source material: PBMCs. The receptors derive from a girl aged 10-17 years in good health and CMV-seronegative.

The rearrangement joins TRBV2 to TRBJ1-2; D unresolved. The germline gives CDR1 SNHLY, CDR2 FYNNEI. Trimming took off 11 bases at V and 7 bases at J, with 26 bases between the two ends. There are 15 residues in the CDR3. CDR3 sequence: CARRAQSGQVGGYTF. The DNA of the CDR3 is TGTGCCCGACGCGCACAATCAGGCCAAGTAGGTGGCTACACCTTC.

The chain couples TRBV27 to TRBJ1-6; TRBD1 might be the D (5 bases). Trimming stripped 7 bases from V and 11 bases from J, with 12 bases between. Germline V gene data show CDR1 as MNHEY and CDR2 as SMNVEV (reference sequence). The CDR3 length is 12 residues. CDR3 protein: CASTIGGAPLHF. The CDR3 DNA reads TGTGCCAGCACAATCGGGGGGGCACCCCTCCACTTT.

For the CDR3, the DNA is TGTGCCAGCAGCCAAGTGGGAGGGAATCAGCCCCAGCATTTT. Translation gives CASSQVGGNQPQHF. V usage is TRBV4-2 and J usage is TRBJ1-5; D is ambiguous. CDR1 is LGHNA, CDR2 YNFKEQ, per germline. The CDR3 length is 14 residues. The germline V and J ends were trimmed by 1 base and 4 bases, with 8 bases remaining between them.

This chain links TRBV11-2 with TRBJ2-3; 7 nucleotides align to TRBD1. The germline CDR1 and CDR2 sequences are SGHAT and FQNNGV. The CDR3 is made up of 16 amino acids. Trimming took 4 bases from V and 2 from J; bases not matched to a gene: 9. CDR3 amino acids: CASSSHRQGDTDTQYF. The CDR3 DNA sequence: TGTGCCAGCAGCTCCCATAGGCAGGGGGACACAGATACGCAGTATTTT.

The chain is built from TRBV6-1 and TRBJ2-5, with a weak D call TRBD1 (6 bases). The CDR3 has 14 amino acids. Per the germline V gene, CDR1 is MNHNS and CDR2 is SASEGT. V was cut by 5 bases and J by 2 bases, with 12 bases left in between. CDR3 sequence reads: CASSTGDRQETQYF. The CDR3 bases are TGTGCCAGCAGTACCGGCGACAGGCAAGAGACCCAGTACTTC.

This clone occurred a few times. Distinct nucleotide sequences in the sample also encode this CDR3. The chain carries TRBV7-9 and TRBJ1-2, with 9 bases lining up with TRBD1. Germline V gives CDR1 SEHNR, CDR2 FQNEAQ (reference sequence). V shed 1 base, J shed 6 bases, and the junction held 0 bases outside the gene matches. This CDR3 has 13 amino acids. The CDR3 DNA is TGTGCCAGCAGCTTAGGGACAGGGGATGGCTACACCTTC. Its protein product is CASSLGTGDGYTF.

The chain links TRBV12-5 to TRBJ2-4; TRBD1 agrees at 10 bases. The CDR3 spans 17 residues. Germline V gene data show CDR1 as LGHNT and CDR2 as FRNRAP. The V and J ends lost 6 bases and 0 bases, in that order; junction bases with no gene match: 8. CDR3 residues: CASGADRGTIAKNIQYF. The DNA of the CDR3 is TGTGCTAGTGGGGCGGACAGGGGGACCATAGCCAAAAACATTCAGTACTTC.

Only a few counts were recorded for this clone. The gene calls are TRBV2 and TRBJ2-1; possible D gene TRBD1, 5 bases. CDR3 length: 15 residues. The germline CDR1 and CDR2 sequences are SNHLY and FYNNEI. Trimming cost V 6 bases and J 1 base, with 13 bases left between them. CDR3 nucleotide sequence: TGTGCCAGCAGAACAAGACAGAAGTCCTACAATGAGCAGTTCTTC. Protein sequence: CASRTRQKSYNEQFF.

This clone has only a few counts. The CDR3 coding sequence is TGTGCCAGCATCTTTGAGAGGTCGGGGGGTGGCCGCAACATTCAGTACTTC. Translation: CASIFERSGGGRNIQYF. The V and J genes are TRBV2 and TRBJ2-4, with 7 bases lining up with TRBD2. Trimming cost V 7 bases and J 7 bases; bases outside gene matches: 19. This CDR3 is 17 amino acids long. Germline V gene data show CDR1 as SNHLY and CDR2 as FYNNEI.

The CDR3 reads CASSPAGGGGGTDTQYF. CDR3 sequence (DNA): TGTGCCAGCAGCCCGGCCGGGGGAGGGGGAGGGACAGATACGCAGTATTTT. The chain is built from TRBV7-3 and TRBJ2-3, with D perhaps TRBD2 (7 bases). Trimming shortened V by 5 bases and J by 3 bases, and 21 bases separated the two germline ends. Germline lookup yields CDR1 SGHTA and CDR2 FQGTGA. CDR3 length equals 17 residues.

This clone has a single count. The chain combines TRBV2 with TRBJ2-7; weak D call: TRBD1 (5 bases). The CDR3 extends over 11 amino acids. From germline, CDR1 is SNHLY and CDR2 FYNNEI. With 4 bases removed from V and 6 bases from J, the gap between germline ends came to 7 bases. In DNA, the CDR3 is TGTGCCAGCAGTGCGCAGGGCGAGCAGTACTTC. This codes for CASSAQGEQYF.

The rearrangement joins TRBV6-1 to TRBJ2-7; D is unresolved. The CDR3 has 13 amino acids. Germline V gene lookup returns CDR1 MNHNS and CDR2 SASEGT. V lost 7 bases and J lost 5, with 15 bases in between. The CDR3 DNA reads TGTGCCAGCATCCCTTCCGGTTCGCACGAGCAGTACTTC. Its protein product is CASIPSGSHEQYF.

The chain couples TRBV7-3 to TRBJ2-5; the D is unclear. This CDR3 has 13 amino acids. V was clipped by 0 bases and J by 4 bases, with 6 bases between them. Per the germline V gene, CDR1 is SGHTA and CDR2 is FQGTGA. CDR3 DNA: TGTGCCAGCAGCTTAACCGTCGGAGAGACCCAGTACTTC. Amino acid sequence: CASSLTVGETQYF. Complete variable domain (other parts from reference TRBV7-3 and TRBJ2-5): GAGVSQTPSNKVTEKGKYVELRCDPISGHTALYWYRQSLGQGPEFLIYFQGTGAADDSGLPNDRFFAVRPEGSVSTLKIQRTERGDSAVYLCASSLTVGETQYFGPGTRLLVL.

The chain carries TRBV15 and TRBJ1-5, with TRBD1 matching 7 bases. From germline, CDR1 is LNHNV and CDR2 YYDKDF (reference sequence). With V trimmed by 3 bases and J by 6 bases, 11 bases remained unmatched. This CDR3 contains 16 residues. CDR3 sequence (DNA): TGTGCCACCAGCAGGCGCTTTGAGGGGGCGTCTCAGCCCCAGCATTTT. Translated: CATSRRFEGASQPQHF.

This rearrangement joins TRBV25-1 to TRBJ1-1; possible D gene TRBD1, 5 bases. The V and J ends lost 5 bases and 5 bases respectively, with 6 bases between them. CDR1 and CDR2 (germline): MGHDK, SYGVNS. This CDR3 is 11 amino acids long. The DNA of the CDR3 is TGTGCCAGCAGTCGGGGGACTGAAGCTTTCTTT. This gives the protein CASSRGTEAFF.

This clone has more than one count but fewer than ten. V is TRBV5-1 and J is TRBJ1-5; D is perhaps TRBD1 (5 bases). Germline V gene lookup returns CDR1 SGHRS and CDR2 YFSETQ. V was trimmed by 0 bases and J by 2 bases, leaving 12 bases between them. CDR3 length equals 16 residues. The DNA for the CDR3 is TGCGCCAGCAGCTTGGTGCCAGGGAATGGCAATCAGCCCCAGCATTTT. This sequence encodes CASSLVPGNGNQPQHF.

This chain connects TRBV6-1 to TRBJ2-2; TRBD1 is a possible D gene (6 bases). The CDR3 covers 14 residues. V lost 7 bases, J lost 0 bases, and 9 bases lay in between. Germline V lookup: CDR1 MNHNS, CDR2 SASEGT. The chain's CDR3 is CASNRAPNTGELFF. CDR3 coding DNA: TGTGCCAGCAACAGGGCTCCGAACACCGGGGAGCTGTTTTTT.

The chain uses TRBV6-4 and TRBJ2-3; 8 positions agree with TRBD2. With 2 bases clipped from V and 1 base from J, the junction kept 2 bases outside the gene matches. From germline, CDR1 is MRHNA and CDR2 SNTAGT. The CDR3 is 15 amino acids. The CDR3 spells CASSDGAGGTDTQYF. The CDR3 DNA reads TGTGCCAGCAGTGACGGAGCGGGGGGCACAGATACGCAGTATTTT.

The chain recombines TRBV9 with TRBJ2-3; 11 bases match TRBD1. The CDR3 has 15 amino acids. The J segment lost 4 bases and the V segment lost 3 bases, leaving 4 bases of the junction unmatched. Germline V gene lookup returns CDR1 SGDLS and CDR2 YYNGEE. The CDR3: CASSAGTGGADTQYF. CDR3 coding DNA: TGTGCCAGCAGCGCCGGGACAGGGGGGGCAGATACGCAGTATTTT.

The chain couples TRBV4-1 to TRBJ2-7; no firm D call. The germline V gene has CDR1 MGHRA and CDR2 YSYEKL. V was shortened by 6 bases and J by 4 bases, with 19 bases between the two germline ends. CDR3 length: 15 residues. The CDR3 DNA reads as TGCGCCAGCAGTCCCTTAGGTATGCTAGGTTACGAGCAGTACTTC. This codes for CASSPLGMLGYEQYF.

J is TRBJ2-7 and V is TRBV6-5; perhaps TRBD1 as D (6 bases). V dropped 2 bases and J dropped 3 bases, with 17 bases sitting between them. The length of the CDR3 is 16 residues. Germline assignment: CDR1 MNHEY and CDR2 SVGAGI. This chain's CDR3 is CASSYANRALGYEQYF. The CDR3 coding sequence is TGTGCCAGCAGTTACGCCAACAGGGCCTTAGGCTACGAGCAGTACTTC.

This clone has a handful of counts. This chain links TRBV5-1 with TRBJ2-5; 7 positions match TRBD2. This CDR3 has 14 residues. In germline, CDR1 is SGHRS, CDR2 YFSETQ. With V trimmed by 6 bases and J by 4 bases, 9 bases remained unmatched. The CDR3 loop reads CASNLRGEGETQYF. The CDR3 coding sequence is TGCGCCAGCAACCTACGGGGGGAAGGAGAGACCCAGTACTTC.

This clone was observed a few times. The DNA for the CDR3 is TGCAGTGCTATCATCGGTGAAAAACTGTTTTTT. It codes for CSAIIGEKLFF. The chain has TRBV20-1 and TRBJ1-4; D gene uncertain. CDR1 and CDR2 (germline): DFQATT, SNEGSKA (reference sequence). The CDR3 is made up of 11 amino acids. V lost 4 bases to trimming and J lost 7 bases, with 7 bases between them.

This clone was observed a few times. The CDR3 sequence is CASSSAGASSGEQFF. The DNA of the CDR3 is TGTGCCAGCAGCTCGGCGGGGGCTAGTTCCGGTGAGCAGTTCTTC. The rearrangement uses TRBV5-6 and TRBJ2-1; D is perhaps TRBD2 (7 bases). Germline CDR1 is SGHDT and CDR2 is YYEEEE. The germline V and J ends were trimmed by 3 bases and 9 bases, with 19 bases remaining between them. The CDR3 spans 15 residues.

Only one count was recorded for this clone. The rearrangement uses TRBV27 and TRBJ1-1; perhaps TRBD1 as D (5 bases). The ends were cut back, 3 bases at V and 2 bases at J, with 7 bases in the middle. This CDR3 contains 13 residues. The germline gives CDR1 MNHEY, CDR2 SMNVEV (reference sequence). The CDR3: CASSLQGNTEAFF. CDR3 DNA: TGTGCCAGCAGTTTGCAGGGTAACACTGAAGCTTTCTTT.

V and J are TRBV6-5 and TRBJ1-5, with D uncertain. From germline, CDR1 is MNHEY and CDR2 SVGAGI. Between the trimmed V and J ends, which lost 0 bases and 7 bases, there was a span of 13 bases. The CDR3 sequence is 15 residues long. Here the CDR3 reads CASSYSGGMDQPQHF. Here the CDR3 DNA reads TGTGCCAGCAGTTACTCGGGCGGGATGGACCAGCCCCAGCATTTT.

The gene calls are TRBV28 and TRBJ1-2, with D possibly matching TRBD1 (6 bases). Deletions cut 3 bases from V and 5 bases from J, with 13 bases between. This CDR3 has 14 amino acids. The V gene's germline CDR1 is MDHEN and CDR2 SYDVKM. The CDR3 loop reads CASSFGSQGYGYTF. Written as DNA, the CDR3 is TGTGCCAGCAGTTTTGGGTCCCAGGGGTATGGCTACACCTTC.

The chain uses TRBV19 and TRBJ1-1; unclear D gene. The ends were cut back, 3 bases at V and 7 bases at J, with 9 bases in the middle. Germline loops: CDR1 LNHDA, CDR2 SQIVND (reference sequence). The CDR3 totals 12 residues. The CDR3 DNA is TGTGCCAGTAGTATCGGTGGAGGTGAAGCTTTCTTT. Its translation is CASSIGGGEAFF.

The CDR3 DNA sequence: TGTGCCATCAGTGAGGCACAGGAGTATGGCTACACCTTC. Its translation: CAISEAQEYGYTF. V gene TRBV10-3 combines with J gene TRBJ1-2; D is perhaps TRBD1 (5 bases). The V and J ends lost 2 bases and 5 bases respectively, with 9 bases between them. The germline V gene has CDR1 ENHRY and CDR2 SYGVKD. The CDR3 has 13 residues.